The rows below give T cell receptor beta chains drawn from one sample of a study of response to subunit inactivated influenza vaccine. Each CDR3 protein gets one entry after TCRdb re-called the RT-PCR reads with MiXCR. The sample has hundreds of thousands of distinct CDR3 sequences; approximately 7.6% are singletons. Here the sequenced sample was PBMCs from blood, taken around 2 years after vaccination. The source is a man aged 50 to 75 who received an inactivated influenza vaccine. Both conserved end residues are part of each CDR3. The D gene is left open where the match is weak. A clone size is listed for some rows: how often the clone was seen (once, few, many), or a class if it is expanded.

v_call: TRBV28
d_call: TRBD1
j_call: TRBJ2-6
clone_size: few
cdr3_aa: CASSRGQVYSGANVLTF
cdr3_nt: TGTGCCAGCAGCCGCGGACAGGTTTACTCTGGGGCCAACGTCCTGACTTTC

v_call: TRBV5-1
d_call: NA
j_call: TRBJ1-1
clone_size: NA
cdr3_aa: CASSKGVNTEAFF
cdr3_nt: TGCGCCAGCAGCAAAGGGGTAAACACTGAAGCTTTCTTT

v_call: TRBV12-3/TRBV12-4
d_call: TRBD2
j_call: TRBJ2-1
clone_size: many
cdr3_aa: CASSQGASGINEQFF
cdr3_nt: TGTGCCAGCAGTCAAGGGGCTAGCGGAATCAATGAGCAGTTCTTC

v_call: TRBV7-2
d_call: NA
j_call: TRBJ2-1
clone_size: NA
cdr3_aa: CASSKGGRGYNEQFF
cdr3_nt: TGTGCCAGCAGCAAAGGGGGGAGAGGGTACAATGAGCAGTTCTTC

v_call: TRBV20-1
d_call: NA
j_call: TRBJ2-2
clone_size: NA
cdr3_aa: CSARDLRQANTGELFF
cdr3_nt: TGCAGTGCTAGAGATCTAAGACAAGCGAACACCGGGGAGCTGTTTTTT

v_call: TRBV7-9
d_call: NA
j_call: TRBJ2-1
clone_size: few
cdr3_aa: CASSLGTRPNEQFF
cdr3_nt: TGTGCCAGCAGCTTAGGGACAAGGCCCAATGAGCAGTTCTTC

v_call: TRBV4-3
d_call: NA
j_call: TRBJ2-5
clone_size: NA
cdr3_aa: CASSQDFRYQETQYF
cdr3_nt: TGCGCCAGCAGCCAAGACTTTAGATACCAAGAGACCCAGTACTTC

v_call: TRBV12-3/TRBV12-4
d_call: NA
j_call: TRBJ1-5
clone_size: few
cdr3_aa: CASNPGGSMDQPQHF
cdr3_nt: TGTGCCAGCAACCCGGGAGGATCAATGGATCAGCCCCAGCATTTT

v_call: TRBV20-1
d_call: NA
j_call: TRBJ1-5
clone_size: many
cdr3_aa: CSARDPSRQHF
cdr3_nt: TGCAGTGCTAGAGATCCGTCCCGCCAGCATTTT

v_call: TRBV7-2
d_call: NA
j_call: TRBJ2-3
clone_size: few
cdr3_aa: CASSLDGLKTDTQYF
cdr3_nt: TGTGCCAGCAGCTTAGATGGCCTGAAAACAGATACGCAGTATTTT

v_call: TRBV14
d_call: NA
j_call: TRBJ2-6
clone_size: many
cdr3_aa: CASSQAFTGANVLTF
cdr3_nt: TGTGCCAGCAGCCAAGCTTTTACTGGGGCCAACGTCCTGACTTTC

v_call: TRBV7-8
d_call: TRBD1
j_call: TRBJ2-5
clone_size: few
cdr3_aa: CASSTSGTVSQYF
cdr3_nt: TGTGCCAGCAGCACATCCGGGACAGTATCCCAGTACTTC

v_call: TRBV10-2
d_call: TRBD2
j_call: TRBJ2-7
clone_size: few
cdr3_aa: CASSDRTSGGQYF
cdr3_nt: TGCGCCAGCAGTGACCGTACTAGCGGGGGACAGTACTTC

v_call: TRBV6-4
d_call: TRBD2
j_call: TRBJ2-1
clone_size: NA
cdr3_aa: CASSRQLAGSDEQFF
cdr3_nt: TGTGCCAGCAGCCGCCAATTAGCGGGGTCCGATGAGCAGTTCTTC

v_call: TRBV3-1
d_call: NA
j_call: TRBJ1-4
clone_size: NA
cdr3_aa: CASSSGRVNEKLFF
cdr3_nt: TGTGCCAGCAGCTCCGGAAGGGTGAATGAAAAACTGTTTTTT

v_call: TRBV27
d_call: NA
j_call: TRBJ1-4
clone_size: few
cdr3_aa: CASRGWGTNEKLFF
cdr3_nt: TGTGCCAGCAGGGGATGGGGAACTAATGAAAAACTGTTTTTT

v_call: TRBV20-1
d_call: TRBD1
j_call: TRBJ2-5
clone_size: few
cdr3_aa: CSAGPKQGRKETQYF
cdr3_nt: TGCAGTGCTGGACCAAAACAGGGGCGGAAAGAGACCCAGTACTTC

v_call: TRBV15
d_call: TRBD2
j_call: TRBJ2-2
clone_size: NA
cdr3_aa: CATSRGGRSGELFF
cdr3_nt: TGTGCCACCAGCAGAGGCGGGAGGTCAGGGGAGCTGTTTTTT

v_call: TRBV11-2
d_call: TRBD1
j_call: TRBJ2-3
clone_size: few
cdr3_aa: CASSPLKGRGPDTQYF
cdr3_nt: TGTGCCAGCAGCCCCCTCAAGGGCAGGGGGCCAGATACGCAGTATTTT

v_call: TRBV7-2
d_call: TRBD2
j_call: TRBJ2-2
clone_size: few
cdr3_aa: CASSPRVAGDTGELFF
cdr3_nt: TGTGCCAGCAGCCCCCGGGTAGCGGGAGACACCGGGGAGCTGTTTTTT

v_call: TRBV9
d_call: TRBD2
j_call: TRBJ2-7
clone_size: NA
cdr3_aa: CASSVAGTSGGVVEQYF
cdr3_nt: TGTGCCAGCAGCGTAGCTGGGACTAGCGGGGGGGTGGTCGAGCAGTACTTC

v_call: TRBV12-3/TRBV12-4
d_call: NA
j_call: TRBJ2-1
clone_size: NA
cdr3_aa: CASILSAALNYNEQFF
cdr3_nt: TGTGCCAGCATCTTGTCGGCAGCACTAAACTACAATGAGCAGTTCTTC

v_call: TRBV5-1
d_call: TRBD1
j_call: TRBJ1-6
clone_size: many
cdr3_aa: CASRRTGTDNSPLHF
cdr3_nt: TGCGCCAGCAGACGAACCGGGACAGATAATTCACCCCTCCACTTT

v_call: TRBV5-1
d_call: TRBD1
j_call: TRBJ2-1
clone_size: many
cdr3_aa: CASLPGQGYNEQFF
cdr3_nt: TGCGCCAGCCTCCCCGGACAGGGATACAATGAGCAGTTCTTC

v_call: TRBV20-1
d_call: TRBD1
j_call: TRBJ1-1
clone_size: NA
cdr3_aa: CSAPRVRTGGTEAFF
cdr3_nt: TGCAGTGCTCCGAGAGTAAGAACAGGGGGCACTGAAGCTTTCTTT

v_call: TRBV10-3
d_call: NA
j_call: TRBJ2-7
clone_size: NA
cdr3_aa: CAISAGWRGLRYEQYF
cdr3_nt: TGTGCCATCAGTGCGGGGTGGAGGGGGCTCAGGTACGAGCAGTACTTC

v_call: TRBV7-2
d_call: NA
j_call: TRBJ1-5
clone_size: NA
cdr3_aa: CASSFFPGHQPQHF
cdr3_nt: TGTGCCAGCAGCTTTTTCCCAGGGCATCAGCCCCAGCATTTT

v_call: TRBV7-2
d_call: TRBD2
j_call: TRBJ2-5
clone_size: NA
cdr3_aa: CASRPPGRGSETQYF
cdr3_nt: TGTGCCAGCAGGCCCCCCGGGAGGGGATCGGAGACCCAGTACTTC

v_call: TRBV28
d_call: NA
j_call: TRBJ1-5
clone_size: many
cdr3_aa: CASSFTSNQPQHF
cdr3_nt: TGTGCCAGCAGTTTTACAAGCAATCAGCCCCAGCATTTT

v_call: TRBV6-5
d_call: TRBD2
j_call: TRBJ2-3
clone_size: NA
cdr3_aa: CASSYMVAGLTDTQYF
cdr3_nt: TGTGCCAGCAGTTACATGGTAGCGGGCCTCACAGATACGCAGTATTTT

v_call: TRBV7-9
d_call: NA
j_call: TRBJ2-3
clone_size: NA
cdr3_aa: CASTKPAGLYGTDTQYF
cdr3_nt: TGTGCCAGCACCAAACCTGCGGGCCTCTATGGCACAGATACGCAGTATTTT

v_call: TRBV11-2
d_call: NA
j_call: TRBJ2-1
clone_size: many
cdr3_aa: CASSLGAEYNEQFF
cdr3_nt: TGTGCCAGCAGCTTAGGAGCGGAATACAATGAGCAGTTCTTC

v_call: TRBV7-2
d_call: NA
j_call: TRBJ2-7
clone_size: NA
cdr3_aa: CASSFASETEQYF
cdr3_nt: TGTGCCAGCAGCTTTGCTAGCGAGACGGAGCAGTACTTC

v_call: TRBV7-6
d_call: NA
j_call: TRBJ2-5
clone_size: many
cdr3_aa: CASSWTEKETQYF
cdr3_nt: TGTGCCAGCAGCTGGACAGAGAAAGAGACCCAGTACTTC

v_call: TRBV5-1
d_call: TRBD1
j_call: TRBJ2-2
clone_size: NA
cdr3_aa: CASSLPAGGTGELFF
cdr3_nt: TGCGCCAGCAGCCTGCCCGCAGGGGGAACCGGGGAGCTGTTTTTT

v_call: TRBV6-2/TRBV6-3
d_call: TRBD1
j_call: TRBJ2-4
clone_size: few
cdr3_aa: CAISPGQTNIQYF
cdr3_nt: TGTGCCATCTCACCGGGACAGACAAACATTCAGTACTTC

v_call: TRBV10-3
d_call: NA
j_call: TRBJ1-5
clone_size: NA
cdr3_aa: CAIAGVGNQPQHF
cdr3_nt: TGTGCCATCGCTGGAGTCGGCAATCAGCCCCAGCATTTT

v_call: TRBV20-1
d_call: NA
j_call: TRBJ2-7
clone_size: NA
cdr3_aa: CSARDLRDSYEQYF
cdr3_nt: TGCAGTGCTAGAGATCTTCGGGACTCCTACGAGCAGTACTTC

v_call: TRBV6-5
d_call: NA
j_call: TRBJ1-5
clone_size: NA
cdr3_aa: CASSYKAYNQPQHF
cdr3_nt: TGTGCCAGCAGTTACAAGGCATACAATCAGCCCCAGCATTTT

v_call: TRBV20-1
d_call: NA
j_call: TRBJ2-5
clone_size: few
cdr3_aa: CSARSPTRGSETQYF
cdr3_nt: TGCAGTGCTAGAAGCCCCACTCGCGGTAGCGAGACCCAGTACTTC

v_call: TRBV12-3/TRBV12-4
d_call: TRBD1
j_call: TRBJ2-3
clone_size: many
cdr3_aa: CASRYRGLADTQYF
cdr3_nt: TGTGCCAGCAGATACAGGGGGCTGGCAGATACGCAGTATTTT

v_call: TRBV29-1
d_call: TRBD2
j_call: TRBJ2-3
clone_size: NA
cdr3_aa: CSGGTSGSGDTQYF
cdr3_nt: TGCAGCGGGGGGACTAGCGGGAGTGGAGATACGCAGTATTTT

v_call: TRBV20-1
d_call: TRBD2
j_call: TRBJ2-1
clone_size: many
cdr3_aa: CSARIAGSYNEQFF
cdr3_nt: TGCAGTGCTAGAATAGCGGGGTCCTACAATGAGCAGTTCTTC

v_call: TRBV19
d_call: NA
j_call: TRBJ1-5
clone_size: NA
cdr3_aa: CASSIVRQPQHF
cdr3_nt: TGTGCCAGTAGTATCGTGAGGCAGCCCCAGCATTTT